These 3 T cell receptor beta chains were sequenced from one sample in a study of metastatic and nonmetastatic thyroid tumors. Each patient came to thyroid surgery without any prior treatment (of any kind). TCRdb used MiXCR to call clones anew from the PCR reads. The table lists under 75,000 clones, 18% of them singletons. Input material: blood. Receptor source: a female donor with papillary thyroid cancer or a benign thyroid nodule (not recorded which). Some clones in this sample may be carry-over from other donors' samples.

This clone was detected only a few times. Being one base from a much bigger clone, this may be a read error. The chain recombines TRBV6-1 with TRBJ2-5; no definite D call. Germline V CDR1 and CDR2: MNHNS, SASEGT. Trimming took off 2 bases at V and 2 bases at J, with 9 bases between the two ends. The CDR3 spans 14 residues. CDR3 in amino acids: CASSERTNQETQYF. Written as DNA, the CDR3 is TGTGCCAGCAGTGAACGGACCAATCAAGAGACCCAGTACTTC.

This clone occurred many times. DNA of the CDR3: TGTGCCAGCTCAGGGTTGGGTCCCTACGAGCAGTACTTC. Translated, it gives CASSGLGPYEQYF. The chain couples TRBV6-1 to TRBJ2-7, with a weak D call TRBD1 (5 bases). Deletions cut 8 bases from V and 2 bases from J, with 13 bases between. Germline V lookup: CDR1 MNHNS, CDR2 SASEGT. The CDR3 sequence is 13 residues long.

This clone occurred many times. The chain combines TRBV6-1 with TRBJ2-7, with unresolved D. The germline V gene has CDR1 MNHNS and CDR2 SASEGT. The V gene lost 6 bases and the J gene lost 1 base, with 10 bases spanning the gap. The CDR3 totals 13 residues. The CDR3 DNA follows: TGTGCCAGCAGCTTCCGGGTGTCCTACGAGCAGTACTTC. This gives the protein CASSFRVSYEQYF.